The entry below describes one T cell receptor (beta chain). The table came from immunoSEQ multiplex PCR; TCRdb's copy has only in-frame clones and leaves some out. The sample contains about 200,000 clones, around 90% of which appear only once. Germline CDR1 MDHEN, CDR2 SYDVKM. Trimming took 8 bases from V and 1 from J; bases not matched to a gene: 9. CDR3 length: 15 residues. The source of the sample is a study of blood T cell repertoires in COVID-19. The chain combines TRBV28 with TRBJ2-3; 7 bases line up with TRBD2. Sample: peripheral blood. This TCR derives from a man in his sixties with acute or convalescent COVID-19. CDR3 nucleotides: TGTGCCAGCGTGGGTAGTAGCGGGCGCACAGATACGCAGTATTTT. Protein sequence: CASVGSSGRTDTQYF.